One and the same sample provided the 10 T cell receptor beta chains below, sequenced in a study of regulatory T cells in long-lasting Graves disease. HTBI primers from iRepertoire and Arm-PCR of CDR3 regions yielded the TCR beta libraries. A single record per CDR3 protein comes from TCRdb applying MiXCR to the multiplex PCR reads. The sample holds fewer than 500,000 distinct CDR3 sequences, 15% to 20% seen once. Indicated time point: newly diagnosed GD, antithyroid drugs for less than 3 months. RNA extracted from PBMCs served as the sequencing template. The same data also contributed to another study, on T cells in Graves' hyperthyroidism and ophthalmopathy.

The material sequenced was peripheral blood mononuclear cells (PBMCs), taken at new diagnosis, from a patient treated with antithyroid drugs. These receptors all stem from a man aged 35-49 years with Graves disease.

This clonotype has a count of ten or more. The chain has TRBV28 and TRBJ1-4; 7 nucleotides match TRBD1. Germline assignment: CDR1 MDHEN and CDR2 SYDVKM. Germline trimming cut 6 bases from V and 0 bases from J; bases unmatched to any gene: 4. The length of the CDR3 is 15 residues. CDR3 residues: CASRAGTATNEKLFF. In DNA form, the CDR3 reads TGTGCCAGCAGGGCGGGGACAGCAACTAATGAAAAACTGTTTTTT.

This clonotype has a handful of counts. In DNA form, the CDR3 reads TGTGCCAGCAGCGTAGTACAGAACACCGGGGAGCTGTTTTTT. It translates to CASSVVQNTGELFF. The J gene is TRBJ2-2, the V gene TRBV9; D gene unclear. V dropped 0 bases and J dropped 1 base, with 4 bases sitting between them. Germline CDR1 is SGDLS and CDR2 is YYNGEE. This CDR3 is 14 amino acids long.

This clonotype has at least ten counts. The rearrangement joins TRBV28 to TRBJ2-7, with D possibly being TRBD2 (6 bases). The CDR3 length is 13 residues. V lost 10 bases and J lost 2, with 15 bases in between. Germline CDR1 MDHEN, CDR2 SYDVKM. DNA for the CDR3: TGTGCCACCTTTAGCGGAGTGACCTACGAGCAGTACTTC. Its protein product is CATFSGVTYEQYF.

This clonotype occurred a few times. The V gene is TRBV12-3 or TRBV12-4, the J gene TRBJ2-3; D unresolved. This CDR3 is built from 15 residues. Trimming pared 2 bases from V and 0 bases from J, leaving 9 bases between. Here the CDR3 reads CASSLLARSTDTQYF. The DNA of the CDR3 is TGTGCCAGCAGTTTACTTGCGCGGAGCACAGATACGCAGTATTTT.

This sequence joins TRBV12-3 or TRBV12-4 and TRBJ2-7; D may be TRBD1 or TRBD2 (6 bases each). V gave up 3 bases and J gave up 2 bases, with 17 bases separating them. The CDR3 loop spans 16 amino acids. CDR3 bases: TGTGCCAGCAGTTTTCAACTGGGGGGCCTTACCTACGAGCAGTACTTC. Its protein is CASSFQLGGLTYEQYF.

This clonotype was recorded at least ten times. CDR3: CSARIADTQYF. CDR3 in DNA: TGCAGTGCTAGGATAGCAGATACGCAGTATTTT. J is TRBJ2-3 and V is TRBV20-1; D is uncertain. The CDR3 covers 11 residues. In germline, CDR1 is DFQATT, CDR2 SNEGSKA (reference sequence). V lost 3 bases to trimming and J lost 4 bases, with 5 bases between them.

This clonotype was seen once. This chain connects TRBV7-9 to TRBJ2-2, with 9 nucleotides matching TRBD2. The germline V gene encodes CDR1 SEHNR and CDR2 FQNEAQ (reference sequence). The ends lost 1 base at V and 5 bases at J; junction bases unmatched: 2. The CDR3 runs to 15 residues. This CDR3 reads CASSLETSGTGELFF. Written as DNA, the CDR3 is TGTGCCAGCAGCTTAGAAACTAGCGGGACCGGGGAGCTGTTTTTT.

This clonotype was found many times. The V call is TRBV28, the J call TRBJ2-7, with D maybe TRBD1 (5 bases). The germline V and J ends were trimmed by 5 bases and 2 bases, with 10 bases remaining between them. CDR1 is MDHEN and CDR2 is SYDVKM in the germline V gene. This CDR3 is 13 amino acids long. For the CDR3, the DNA is TGTGCCAGCAGTACAGGTTGGACCTACGAGCAGTACTTC. It yields the protein CASSTGWTYEQYF.

The V and J genes are TRBV7-9 and TRBJ2-1, with 12 bases aligning to TRBD2. The CDR3 totals 17 residues. Trimming took 7 bases from V and 7 from J; bases not matched to a gene: 14. Germline lookup yields CDR1 SEHNR and CDR2 FQNEAQ (reference sequence). The CDR3 protein is CASMQGPSGRARNEQFF. The CDR3 nucleotides are TGTGCCAGCATGCAAGGGCCTAGCGGGAGGGCGAGAAATGAGCAGTTCTTC.

V is TRBV28 and J is TRBJ2-1; the D is unclear. In germline, CDR1 is MDHEN, CDR2 SYDVKM. The CDR3 length is 12 residues. Trimming left V 6 bases short and J 3 bases short, with 6 bases between. CDR3 bases: TGTGCCAGCAGAACCATCTACAATGAGCAGTTCTTC. This translates into CASRTIYNEQFF.